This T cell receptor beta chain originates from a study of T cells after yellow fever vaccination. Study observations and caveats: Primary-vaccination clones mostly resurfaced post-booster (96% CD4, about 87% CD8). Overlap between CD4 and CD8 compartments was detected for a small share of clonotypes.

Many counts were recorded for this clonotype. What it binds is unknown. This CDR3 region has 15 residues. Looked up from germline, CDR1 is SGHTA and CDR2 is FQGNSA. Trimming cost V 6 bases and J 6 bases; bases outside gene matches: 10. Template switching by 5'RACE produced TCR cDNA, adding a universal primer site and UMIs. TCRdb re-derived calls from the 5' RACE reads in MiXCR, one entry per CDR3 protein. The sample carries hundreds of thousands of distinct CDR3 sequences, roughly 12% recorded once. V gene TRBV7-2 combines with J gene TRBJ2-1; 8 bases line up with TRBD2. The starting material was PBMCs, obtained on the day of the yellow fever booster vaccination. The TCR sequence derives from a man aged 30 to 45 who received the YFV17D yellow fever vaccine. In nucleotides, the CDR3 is TGTGCCAGCAGTGGACAAGTTAGCGGGACCAATGAGCAGTTCTTC. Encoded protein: CASSGQVSGTNEQFF.